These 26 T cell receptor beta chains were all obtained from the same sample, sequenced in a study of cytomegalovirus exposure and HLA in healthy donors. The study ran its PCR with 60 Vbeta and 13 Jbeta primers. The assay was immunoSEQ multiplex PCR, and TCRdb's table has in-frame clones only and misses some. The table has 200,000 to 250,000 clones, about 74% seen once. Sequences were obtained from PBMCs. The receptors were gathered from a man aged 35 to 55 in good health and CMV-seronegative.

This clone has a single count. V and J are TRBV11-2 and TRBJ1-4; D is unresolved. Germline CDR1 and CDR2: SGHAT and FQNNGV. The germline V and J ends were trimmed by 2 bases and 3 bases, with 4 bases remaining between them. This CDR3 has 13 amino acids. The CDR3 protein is CASSLSPNEKLFF. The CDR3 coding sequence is TGTGCCAGCAGCTTAAGCCCTAATGAAAAACTGTTTTTT. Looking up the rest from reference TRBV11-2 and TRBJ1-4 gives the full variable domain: EAGVAQSPRYKIIEKRQSVAFWCNPISGHATLYWYQQILGQGPKLLIQFQNNGVVDDSQLPKDRFSAERLKGVDSTLKIQPAKLEDSAVYLCASSLSPNEKLFFGSGTQLSVL.

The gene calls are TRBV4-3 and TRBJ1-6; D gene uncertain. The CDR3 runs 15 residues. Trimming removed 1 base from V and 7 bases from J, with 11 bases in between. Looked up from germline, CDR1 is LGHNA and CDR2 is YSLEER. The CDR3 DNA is TGCGCCAGCAGCCAAGTACCGGGTGGGAATTCACCCCTCCACTTT. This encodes CASSQVPGGNSPLHF.

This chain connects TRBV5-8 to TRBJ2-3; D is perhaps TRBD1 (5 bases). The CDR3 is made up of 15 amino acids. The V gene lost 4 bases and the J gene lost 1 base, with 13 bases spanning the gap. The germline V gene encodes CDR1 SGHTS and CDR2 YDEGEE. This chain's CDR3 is CASSPRVRGTDTQYF. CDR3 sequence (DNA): TGTGCCAGCAGCCCCAGGGTAAGGGGCACAGATACGCAGTATTTT.

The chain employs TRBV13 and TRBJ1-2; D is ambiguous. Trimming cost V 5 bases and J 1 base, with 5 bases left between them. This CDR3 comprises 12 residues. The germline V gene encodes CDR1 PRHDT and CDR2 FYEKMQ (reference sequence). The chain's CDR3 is CASSLRNYGYTF. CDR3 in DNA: TGTGCCAGCAGCCTTCGTAACTATGGCTACACCTTC.

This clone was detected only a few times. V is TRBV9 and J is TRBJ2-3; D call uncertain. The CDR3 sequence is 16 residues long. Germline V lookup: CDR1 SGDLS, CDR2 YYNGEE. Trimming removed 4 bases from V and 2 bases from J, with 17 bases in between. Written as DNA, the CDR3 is TGTGCCAGCAGCAAAAGCACGGGTCTGGCCACAGATACGCAGTATTTT. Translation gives CASSKSTGLATDTQYF.

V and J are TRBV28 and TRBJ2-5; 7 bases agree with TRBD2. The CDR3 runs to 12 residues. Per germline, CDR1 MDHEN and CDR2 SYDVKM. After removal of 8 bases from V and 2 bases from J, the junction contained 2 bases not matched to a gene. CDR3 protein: CASGGGQETQYF. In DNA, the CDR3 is TGTGCCAGCGGGGGGGGGCAAGAGACCCAGTACTTC.

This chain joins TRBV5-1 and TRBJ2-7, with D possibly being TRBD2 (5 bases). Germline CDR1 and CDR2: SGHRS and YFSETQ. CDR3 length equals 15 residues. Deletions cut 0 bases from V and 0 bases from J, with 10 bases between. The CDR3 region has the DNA TGCGCCAGCAGCTTGGCGGACTCTAGCTCCTACGAGCAGTACTTC. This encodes CASSLADSSSYEQYF. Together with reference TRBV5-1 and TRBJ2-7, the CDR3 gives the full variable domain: KAGVTQTPRYLIKTRGQQVTLSCSPISGHRSVSWYQQTPGQGLQFLFEYFSETQRNKGNFPGRFSGRQFSNSRSEMNVSTLELGDSALYLCASSLADSSSYEQYFGPGTRLTVT.

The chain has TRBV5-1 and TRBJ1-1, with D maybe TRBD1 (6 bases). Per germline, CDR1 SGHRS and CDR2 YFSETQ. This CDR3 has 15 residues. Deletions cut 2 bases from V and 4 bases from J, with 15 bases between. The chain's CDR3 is CASSLSRRGTTEAFF. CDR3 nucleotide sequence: TGCGCCAGCAGCTTATCGCGAAGGGGGACCACTGAAGCTTTCTTT.

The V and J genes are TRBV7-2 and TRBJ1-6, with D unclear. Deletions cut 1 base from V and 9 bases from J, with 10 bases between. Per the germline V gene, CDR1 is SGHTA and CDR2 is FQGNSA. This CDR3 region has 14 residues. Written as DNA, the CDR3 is TGTGCCAGCAGCTTAGTCGGGGATAGTTCACCCCTCCACTTT. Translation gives CASSLVGDSSPLHF.

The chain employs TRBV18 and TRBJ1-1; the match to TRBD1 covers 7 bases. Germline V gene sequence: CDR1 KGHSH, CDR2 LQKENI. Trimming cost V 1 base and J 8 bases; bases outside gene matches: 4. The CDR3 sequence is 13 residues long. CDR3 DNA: TGTGCCAGCTCACCACAGGGGGCGACGGAAGCTTTCTTT. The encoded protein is CASSPQGATEAFF.

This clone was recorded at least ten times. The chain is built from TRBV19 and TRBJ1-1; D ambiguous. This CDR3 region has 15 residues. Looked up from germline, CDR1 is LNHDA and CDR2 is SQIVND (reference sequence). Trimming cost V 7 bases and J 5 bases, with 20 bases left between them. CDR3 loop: CASMEGTGRRTEAFF. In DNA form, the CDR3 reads TGTGCCAGTATGGAGGGAACCGGGAGAAGAACTGAAGCTTTCTTT.

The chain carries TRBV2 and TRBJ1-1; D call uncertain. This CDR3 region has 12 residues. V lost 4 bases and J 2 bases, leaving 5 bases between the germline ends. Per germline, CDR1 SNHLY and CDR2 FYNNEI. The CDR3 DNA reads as TGTGCCAGCAGTGCAGAAAACACTGAAGCTTTCTTT. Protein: CASSAENTEAFF.

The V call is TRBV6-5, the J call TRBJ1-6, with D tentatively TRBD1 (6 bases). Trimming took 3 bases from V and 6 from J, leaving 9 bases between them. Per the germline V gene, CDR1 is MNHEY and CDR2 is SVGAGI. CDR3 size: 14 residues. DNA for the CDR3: TGTGCCAGCAGTTATACACAGGGTAATTCACCCCTCCACTTT. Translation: CASSYTQGNSPLHF.

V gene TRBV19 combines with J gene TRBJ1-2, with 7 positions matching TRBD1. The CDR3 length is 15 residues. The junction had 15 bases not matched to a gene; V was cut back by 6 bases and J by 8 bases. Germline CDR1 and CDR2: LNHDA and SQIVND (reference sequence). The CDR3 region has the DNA TGTGCCAGTAGGACAACACGCGACAGGGTAGAGGGCTACACCTTC. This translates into CASRTTRDRVEGYTF.

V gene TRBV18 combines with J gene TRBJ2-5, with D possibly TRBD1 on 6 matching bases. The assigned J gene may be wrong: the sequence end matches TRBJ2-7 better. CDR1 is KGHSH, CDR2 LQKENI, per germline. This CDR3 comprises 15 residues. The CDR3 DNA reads TGTGCCAGCTCCCTGTCTACAGGGACACCCTACGAGCAGTACTTC. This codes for CASSLSTGTPYEQYF.

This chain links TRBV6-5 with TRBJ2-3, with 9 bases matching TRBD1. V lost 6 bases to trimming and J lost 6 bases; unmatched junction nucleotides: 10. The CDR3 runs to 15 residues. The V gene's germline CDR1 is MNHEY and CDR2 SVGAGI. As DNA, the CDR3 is TGTGCCAGCAGAGCACAGGGGGCCCAAGGGGATACGCAGTATTTT. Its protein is CASRAQGAQGDTQYF.

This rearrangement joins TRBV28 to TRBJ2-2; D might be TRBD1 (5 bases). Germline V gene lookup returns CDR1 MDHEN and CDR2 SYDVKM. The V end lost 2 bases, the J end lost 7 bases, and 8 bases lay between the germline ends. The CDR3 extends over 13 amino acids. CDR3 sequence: CASSLGASGELFF. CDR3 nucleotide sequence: TGTGCCAGCAGTTTAGGGGCTAGCGGGGAGCTGTTTTTT.

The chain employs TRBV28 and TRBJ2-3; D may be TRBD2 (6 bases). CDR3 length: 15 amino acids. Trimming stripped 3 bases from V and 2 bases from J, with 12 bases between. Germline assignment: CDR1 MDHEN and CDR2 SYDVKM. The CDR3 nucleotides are TGTGCCAGCAGTTTGCAAGTAGCGGTCACAGATACGCAGTATTTT. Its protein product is CASSLQVAVTDTQYF.

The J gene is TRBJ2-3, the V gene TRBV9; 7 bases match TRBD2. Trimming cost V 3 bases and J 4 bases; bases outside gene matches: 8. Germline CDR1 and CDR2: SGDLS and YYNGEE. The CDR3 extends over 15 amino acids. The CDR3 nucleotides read TGTGCCAGCAGCGCGGGGGGAGCGTCGGCAGATACGCAGTATTTT. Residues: CASSAGGASADTQYF.

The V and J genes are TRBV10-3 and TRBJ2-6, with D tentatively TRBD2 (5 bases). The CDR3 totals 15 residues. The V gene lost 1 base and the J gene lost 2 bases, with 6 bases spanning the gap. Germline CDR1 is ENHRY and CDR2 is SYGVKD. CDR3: CAISEFGAGANVLTF. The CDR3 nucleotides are TGTGCCATCAGTGAGTTCGGGGCTGGGGCCAACGTCCTGACTTTC.

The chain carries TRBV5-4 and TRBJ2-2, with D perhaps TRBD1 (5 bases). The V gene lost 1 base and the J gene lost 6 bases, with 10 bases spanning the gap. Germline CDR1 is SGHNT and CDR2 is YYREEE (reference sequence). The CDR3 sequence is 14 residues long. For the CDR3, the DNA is TGTGCCAGCAGCTTGCCGCAGGGATCCGGGGAGCTGTTTTTT. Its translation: CASSLPQGSGELFF.

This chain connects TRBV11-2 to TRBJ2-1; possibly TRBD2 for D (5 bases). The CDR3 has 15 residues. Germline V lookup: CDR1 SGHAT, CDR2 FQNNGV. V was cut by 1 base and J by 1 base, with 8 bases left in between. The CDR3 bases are TGTGCCAGCAGCTTAGGGTCGGGATCCTACAATGAGCAGTTCTTC. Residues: CASSLGSGSYNEQFF.

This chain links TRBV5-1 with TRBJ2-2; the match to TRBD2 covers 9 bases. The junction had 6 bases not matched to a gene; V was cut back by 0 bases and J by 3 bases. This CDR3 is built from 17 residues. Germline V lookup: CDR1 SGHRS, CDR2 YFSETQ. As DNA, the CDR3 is TGCGCCAGCAGCTTGGCCTCAGCGGGGGGATACACCGGGGAGCTGTTTTTT. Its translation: CASSLASAGGYTGELFF.

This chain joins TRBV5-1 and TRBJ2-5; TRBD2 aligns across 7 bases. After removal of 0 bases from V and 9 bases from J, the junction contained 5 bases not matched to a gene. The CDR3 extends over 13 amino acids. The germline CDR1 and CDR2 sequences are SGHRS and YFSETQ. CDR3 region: CASSLGFREAQYF. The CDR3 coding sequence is TGCGCCAGCAGCTTGGGGTTTCGGGAGGCCCAGTACTTC.

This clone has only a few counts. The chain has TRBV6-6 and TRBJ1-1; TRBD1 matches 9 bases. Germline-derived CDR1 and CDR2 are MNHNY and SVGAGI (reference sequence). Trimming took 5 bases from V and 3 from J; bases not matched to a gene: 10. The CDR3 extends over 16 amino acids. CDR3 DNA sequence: TGTGCCAGCAGTCGGGGACAGGGAAGAGTTTACACTGAAGCTTTCTTT. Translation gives CASSRGQGRVYTEAFF.

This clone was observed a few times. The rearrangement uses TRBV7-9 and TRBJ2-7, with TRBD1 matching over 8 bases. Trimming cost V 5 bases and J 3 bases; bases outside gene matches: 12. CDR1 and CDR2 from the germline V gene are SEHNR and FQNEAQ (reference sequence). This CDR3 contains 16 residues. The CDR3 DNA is TGTGCCAGCAGCCCAGGCAGTTGGACAGGGCTCTACGAGCAGTACTTC. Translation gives CASSPGSWTGLYEQYF.